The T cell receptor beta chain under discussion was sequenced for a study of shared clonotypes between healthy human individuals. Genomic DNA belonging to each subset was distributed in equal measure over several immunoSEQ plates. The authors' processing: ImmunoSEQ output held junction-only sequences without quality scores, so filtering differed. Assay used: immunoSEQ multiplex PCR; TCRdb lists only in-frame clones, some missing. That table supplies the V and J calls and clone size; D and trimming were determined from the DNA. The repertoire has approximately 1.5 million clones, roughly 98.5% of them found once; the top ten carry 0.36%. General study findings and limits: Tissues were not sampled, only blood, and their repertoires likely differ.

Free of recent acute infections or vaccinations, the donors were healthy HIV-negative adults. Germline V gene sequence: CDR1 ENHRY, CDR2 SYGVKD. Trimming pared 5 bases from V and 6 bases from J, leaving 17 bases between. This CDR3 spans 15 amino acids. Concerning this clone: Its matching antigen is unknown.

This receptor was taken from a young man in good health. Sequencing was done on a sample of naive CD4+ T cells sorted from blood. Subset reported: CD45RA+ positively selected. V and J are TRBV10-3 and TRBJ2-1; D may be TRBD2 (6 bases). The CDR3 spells CAISSTRGVLNEQFF. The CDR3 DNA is TGTGCCATCAGTTCGACTAGAGGGGTCCTCAATGAGCAGTTCTTC.